What follows is one T cell receptor beta chain and its context. The CDR3 has 16 amino acids. CDR1 SGHRS and CDR2 YFSETQ come from the germline V gene. V gave up 4 bases and J gave up 3 bases, with 19 bases separating them. The PCR employed 60 Vbeta primers together with 13 Jbeta primers. Data came from immunoSEQ multiplex PCR; TCRdb stores just in-frame clones and leaves some out. The sample yields about 120,000 clones, about 83% seen once. This entry is derived from a study of cytomegalovirus exposure and HLA in healthy donors. Material for sequencing was PBMCs. The chain combines TRBV5-1 with TRBJ1-2; TRBD1 is a possible D gene (5 bases). This sequence originates from a female donor in good health and CMV-seronegative. The CDR3 DNA reads TGCGCCAGCAGCCGCACCCCAGGGTTCCAGGACTATGGCTACACCTTC. This sequence encodes CASSRTPGFQDYGYTF.